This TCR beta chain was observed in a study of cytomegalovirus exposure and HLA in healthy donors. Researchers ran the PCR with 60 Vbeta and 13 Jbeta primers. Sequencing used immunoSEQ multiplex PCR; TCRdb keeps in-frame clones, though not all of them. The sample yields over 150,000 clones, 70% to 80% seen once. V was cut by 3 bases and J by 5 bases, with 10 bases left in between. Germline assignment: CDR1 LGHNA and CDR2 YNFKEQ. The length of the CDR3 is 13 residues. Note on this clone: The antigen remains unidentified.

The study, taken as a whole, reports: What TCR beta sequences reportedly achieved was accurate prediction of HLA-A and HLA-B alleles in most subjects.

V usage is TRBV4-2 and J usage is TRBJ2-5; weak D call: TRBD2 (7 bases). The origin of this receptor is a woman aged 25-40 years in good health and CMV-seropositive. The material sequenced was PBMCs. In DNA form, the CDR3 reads TGTGCCAGCAGCCAGGGGGGGGCTGAGACCCAGTACTTC. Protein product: CASSQGGAETQYF.